Listed below are T cell receptor beta chains from one sample, sequenced in a study of cytomegalovirus exposure and HLA in healthy donors. Sequencing was performed with immunoSEQ multiplex PCR; in TCRdb, only in-frame clones are kept and a portion is missing. The data show about 150,000 clones, with around 80% seen just once and approximately 6.8% held by the top ten. The sample comprised PBMCs. The receptors were sampled from a woman between 40 and 55 years old in good health and CMV-seropositive. CDR3s include the opening cysteine and the closing phenylalanine or tryptophan. A D gene is named only where the DNA matches it firmly. Clone size is not always given. Where it is, it says once, few, many or a class for expanded clones.

v_call	clone_size	j_call	d_call	cdr3_aa	cdr3_nt
TRBV6-6	.	TRBJ1-1	TRBD1	CASSYPTGYPEAFF	TGTGCCAGCAGTTACCCGACAGGGTACCCTGAAGCTTTCTTT
TRBV18	.	TRBJ1-2	.	CASSHTPQNGYTF	TGTGCCAGCTCGCACACGCCTCAGAATGGCTACACCTTC
TRBV28	.	TRBJ2-1	TRBD1	CASSPQGNGYNEQFF	TGTGCCAGCAGCCCACAGGGGAACGGTTACAATGAGCAGTTCTTC
TRBV29-1	.	TRBJ1-1	.	CSVGGGAMNTEAFF	TGCAGCGTTGGGGGAGGGGCGATGAACACTGAAGCTTTCTTT
TRBV11-2	.	TRBJ2-4	TRBD1	CASSLGTGDFSNSQYF	TGTGCCAGCAGCTTAGGGACAGGAGACTTCTCTAACAGTCAGTACTTC
TRBV7-9	.	TRBJ2-7	.	CASSLAMGQHYEQYF	TGTGCCAGCAGCTTAGCAATGGGGCAGCACTACGAGCAGTACTTC
TRBV7-9	.	TRBJ1-4	.	CSSSFLGGANEKLFF	TGTTCCAGCAGCTTTCTTGGGGGCGCAAATGAAAAACTGTTTTTT
TRBV29-1	few	TRBJ1-2	.	CSVAGGAASGYTF	TGCAGCGTTGCAGGAGGGGCAGCGTCTGGCTACACCTTC
TRBV30	.	TRBJ2-1	TRBD2	CAWGDYEQFF	TGTGCCTGGGGGGACTACGAGCAGTTCTTC
TRBV6-6	.	TRBJ1-6	.	CASSYPPRSPLHF	TGTGCCAGCAGTTACCCGCCCAGGTCACCCCTCCACTTT
TRBV30	.	TRBJ1-2	.	CAWGGSNYGYTF	TGTGCCTGGGGGGGGTCTAACTATGGCTACACCTTC
TRBV11-2	.	TRBJ2-7	.	CASSLDTYYEQYF	TGTGCCAGCAGCTTAGACACATACTACGAGCAGTACTTC
TRBV29-1	few	TRBJ1-5	.	CSVGDFQPQHF	TGCAGCGTGGGGGACTTTCAGCCCCAGCATTTT
TRBV30	once	TRBJ2-3	.	CAWSLRGTDTQYF	TGTGCCTGGAGTCTACGGGGCACAGATACGCAGTATTTT